This T cell receptor beta chain was sequenced during a study of blood T cell repertoires in COVID-19. There are 14 residues in the CDR3. Germline CDR1 and CDR2: MNHNS and SASEGT. With 2 bases removed from V and 1 base from J, the gap between germline ends came to 8 bases. Here immunoSEQ multiplex PCR was the method, and the copy in TCRdb shows in-frame clones only, minus some. Among tens of thousands of clones, around 85% were seen once, and the ten largest hold 15% to 20%. The chain couples TRBV6-1 to TRBJ1-1; no clear D gene. This TCR derives from a human donor in a cohort sampled during active COVID-19. Sample: peripheral blood. Here the CDR3 DNA reads TGTGCCAGCAGTGAACTGGAGGGGAACACTGAAGCTTTCTTT. Amino acids: CASSELEGNTEAFF.